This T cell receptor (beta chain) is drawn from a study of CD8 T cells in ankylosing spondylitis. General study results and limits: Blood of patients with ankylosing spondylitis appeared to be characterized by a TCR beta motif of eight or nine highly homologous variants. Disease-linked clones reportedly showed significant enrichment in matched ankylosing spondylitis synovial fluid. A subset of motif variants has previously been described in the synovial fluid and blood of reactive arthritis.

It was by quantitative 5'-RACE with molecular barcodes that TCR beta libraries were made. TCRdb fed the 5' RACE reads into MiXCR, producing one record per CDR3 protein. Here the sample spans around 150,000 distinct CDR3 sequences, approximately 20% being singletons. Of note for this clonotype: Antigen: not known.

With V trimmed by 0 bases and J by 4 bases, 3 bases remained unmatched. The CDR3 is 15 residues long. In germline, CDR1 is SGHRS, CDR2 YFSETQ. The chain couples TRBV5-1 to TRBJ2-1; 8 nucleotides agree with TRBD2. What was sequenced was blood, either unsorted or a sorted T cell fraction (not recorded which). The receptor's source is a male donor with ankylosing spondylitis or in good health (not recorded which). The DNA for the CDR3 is TGCGCCAGCAGCTTGGTGCGGGAGGCGTACAATGAGCAGTTCTTC. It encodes CASSLVREAYNEQFF.